A single sample gave rise to the 21 T cell receptor beta chains below, sequenced in a study of cytomegalovirus exposure and HLA in healthy donors. Both 60 Vbeta primers and 13 Jbeta primers went into the PCR. Using immunoSEQ multiplex PCR, the repertoire was profiled, and TCRdb retains in-frame clones only, with some absent. This sample carries about 200,000 clones, 10% to 15% of them seen once, and the ten largest clones take less than 8.5%. Sample: PBMCs. The origin of the receptors is a man aged 50 to 59 in good health and CMV-seropositive.

This clone occurred a few times. V usage is TRBV5-1 and J usage is TRBJ1-4; maybe TRBD1 (6 bases). This CDR3 is built from 15 residues. The V end lost 0 bases, the J end lost 5 bases, and 11 bases lay between the germline ends. From germline, CDR1 is SGHRS and CDR2 YFSETQ. CDR3 in amino acids: CASSLDGRGNEKLFF. CDR3 coding DNA: TGCGCCAGCAGCTTGGATGGCAGGGGAAATGAAAAACTGTTTTTT.

J is TRBJ1-2 and V is TRBV18; D might be TRBD1 (5 bases). In germline, CDR1 is KGHSH, CDR2 LQKENI. V gave up 3 bases and J gave up 6 bases, with 11 bases separating them. The CDR3 consists of 13 residues. The CDR3 reads CASSPSSRDGYTF. The CDR3 DNA sequence: TGTGCCAGCTCACCGTCCTCCAGGGATGGCTACACCTTC.

The chain couples TRBV15 to TRBJ1-5; 8 bases fit TRBD1. Germline CDR1 reads LNHNV; CDR2 reads YYDKDF (reference sequence). With V trimmed by 2 bases and J by 4 bases, 4 bases remained unmatched. This CDR3 contains 15 residues. The CDR3 bases are TGTGCCACCAGCAGACTTGACAGGGGAAATCAGCCCCAGCATTTT. This gives the protein CATSRLDRGNQPQHF.

The chain has TRBV7-2 and TRBJ1-2; 7 positions match TRBD1. The CDR3 is 14 amino acids. Germline V gives CDR1 SGHTA, CDR2 FQGNSA. V lost 8 bases to trimming and J lost 3 bases; unmatched junction nucleotides: 9. Here the CDR3 reads CASATKTGDYGYTF. The CDR3 DNA sequence: TGTGCCAGCGCTACTAAAACAGGGGACTATGGCTACACCTTC. Together with reference TRBV7-2 and TRBJ1-2, the CDR3 gives the full variable domain: GAGVSQSPSNKVTEKGKDVELRCDPISGHTALYWYRQSLGQGLEFLIYFQGNSAPDKSGLPSDRFSAERTGGSVSTLTIQRTQQEDSAVYLCASATKTGDYGYTFGSGTRLTVV.

This clone was observed a handful of times. The V gene is TRBV25-1, the J gene TRBJ2-1; no reliable D call. Germline V gene lookup returns CDR1 MGHDK and CDR2 SYGVNS. The CDR3 is 14 residues long. V was shortened by 1 base and J by 4 bases, with 8 bases between the two germline ends. DNA for the CDR3: TGTGCCAGCAGTGAATTTGACAAGTACAATGAGCAGTTCTTC. This codes for CASSEFDKYNEQFF. Variable domain in full (rest from reference TRBV25-1 and TRBJ2-1): EADIYQTPRYLVIGTGKKITLECSQTMGHDKMYWYQQDPGMELHLIHYSYGVNSTEKGDLSSESTVSRIRTEHFPLTLESARPSHTSQYLCASSEFDKYNEQFFGPGTRLTVL.

The chain combines TRBV7-6 with TRBJ1-4, with D perhaps TRBD1 (5 bases). This CDR3 spans 15 amino acids. Germline CDR1 SGHVS, CDR2 FNYEAQ. Between the trimmed V and J ends, which lost 1 base and 3 bases, there was a span of 9 bases. CDR3 in amino acids: CASSLEGRSNEKLFF. Written as DNA, the CDR3 is TGTGCCAGCAGCTTAGAGGGGAGGTCTAATGAAAAACTGTTTTTT.

This clone has more than one count but fewer than ten. The chain employs TRBV11-2 and TRBJ1-1; TRBD1 is a possible D gene (5 bases). The CDR3 contains 12 residues. Germline V gene data show CDR1 as SGHAT and CDR2 as FQNNGV. V was trimmed by 5 bases and J by 6 bases, leaving 10 bases between them. The CDR3 is CASSLRVAEAFF. CDR3 DNA sequence: TGTGCCAGCAGCCTCAGGGTCGCTGAAGCTTTCTTT.

The J gene is TRBJ2-5, the V gene TRBV4-1; D gene ambiguous. Trimming shortened V by 0 bases and J by 5 bases, and 10 bases separated the two germline ends. Per the germline V gene, CDR1 is MGHRA and CDR2 is YSYEKL. This CDR3 region has 14 residues. CDR3 sequence reads: CASSQDQIAETQYF. CDR3 nucleotide sequence: TGCGCCAGCAGCCAAGATCAGATAGCTGAGACCCAGTACTTC.

The rearrangement links TRBV5-4 to TRBJ1-1; 10 bases map to TRBD1. J lost 5 bases, V lost 6 bases, and 7 bases had no gene match. This CDR3 comprises 14 residues. The germline gives CDR1 SGHNT, CDR2 YYREEE (reference sequence). The CDR3 coding sequence is TGTGCCAGCAACTCGGGACAGGGGAGGACTGAAGCTTTCTTT. Translation gives CASNSGQGRTEAFF.

This chain joins TRBV5-8 and TRBJ1-5; 7 bases fit TRBD1. In germline, CDR1 is SGHTS, CDR2 YDEGEE. The CDR3 sequence is 15 residues long. Trimming at V came to 0 bases and at J to 6 bases, leaving 6 bases not matched to a gene. DNA for the CDR3: TGTGCCAGCAGCTTGGACAGGGGTCTGGGTCAGCCCCAGCATTTT. Translated: CASSLDRGLGQPQHF.

This clone was picked up a small number of times. The genes are TRBV28 and TRBJ2-5, with D maybe TRBD1 (6 bases). Trimming took off 8 bases at V and 1 base at J, with 14 bases between the two ends. CDR3 size: 14 residues. From germline, CDR1 is MDHEN and CDR2 SYDVKM. This CDR3 reads CASDPRQAQETQYF. In DNA form, the CDR3 reads TGTGCCAGCGACCCGAGACAGGCCCAAGAGACCCAGTACTTC.

The chain recombines TRBV19 with TRBJ2-5, with TRBD1 identical over 7 bases. The CDR3 length is 14 residues. With 3 bases clipped from V and 5 bases from J, the junction kept 6 bases outside the gene matches. CDR1 is LNHDA and CDR2 is SQIVND in the germline V gene (reference sequence). The CDR3 region is CASSMVGGEETQYF. CDR3 sequence (DNA): TGTGCCAGTAGTATGGTAGGGGGCGAGGAGACCCAGTACTTC.

This clone came up a few times. This chain links TRBV11-3 with TRBJ2-7, with unresolved D. CDR1 and CDR2 (germline): SGHNT, YENEEA. The CDR3 is 13 residues long. The V end was cut by 0 bases, the J end by 3 bases, with 6 bases between. The CDR3 nucleotides are TGTGCCAGCAGCTTAGACTCAAACTACGAGCAGTACGTC. This sequence encodes CASSLDSNYEQYV.

Details on this clone: Other DNA sequences in the sample encode the same CDR3. The chain uses TRBV6-5 and TRBJ1-1; 7 bases align to TRBD1. V gave up 0 bases and J gave up 9 bases; unmatched junction bases: 10. The V gene's germline CDR1 is MNHEY and CDR2 SVGAGI. CDR3 length equals 15 residues. The CDR3 spells CASSYSIVGQVQAFF. In DNA form, the CDR3 reads TGTGCCAGCAGTTACTCGATAGTCGGACAGGTCCAAGCTTTCTTT.

The J gene is TRBJ1-2, the V gene TRBV27; maybe TRBD1 (6 bases). Looked up from germline, CDR1 is MNHEY and CDR2 is SMNVEV (reference sequence). Trimming removed 3 bases from V and 3 bases from J, with 8 bases in between. The CDR3 loop spans 13 amino acids. CDR3: CASSFEGDYGYTF. The CDR3, as DNA: TGTGCCAGCAGTTTCGAGGGGGACTATGGCTACACCTTC.

This clone was recorded a few times. The junction shows a germline mismatch at one end, possibly a read error. The chain employs TRBV6-5 and TRBJ1-5, with 8 bases that match TRBD1. Germline V gene lookup returns CDR1 MNHEY and CDR2 SVGAGI. This CDR3 has 14 residues. CDR3 coding DNA: TGTGCCAGCAGTTACGCAGGGGGCAATCAGTCCCAGCATTTT. This gives the protein CASSYAGGNQSQHF.

This clone was counted between two and nine times. The chain joins TRBV2 to TRBJ1-5; 9 bases line up with TRBD1. With 7 bases clipped from V and 3 bases from J, the junction kept 7 bases outside the gene matches. The CDR3 sequence is 15 residues long. CDR1 and CDR2 (germline): SNHLY, FYNNEI. CDR3 nucleotides: TGTGCCAGCATCCCGGACAGGGGAATCAATCAGCCCCAGCATTTT. Protein sequence: CASIPDRGINQPQHF.

The CDR3 DNA reads TGTGCCAGCAGCCCGACGGGGAGGGATGAAAAACTGTTTTTT. Protein: CASSPTGRDEKLFF. The chain combines TRBV6-6 with TRBJ1-4, with D unclear. Between the trimmed V and J ends, which lost 6 bases and 6 bases, there was a span of 14 bases. Germline loops: CDR1 MNHNY, CDR2 SVGAGI (reference sequence). CDR3 size: 14 residues.

This clone showed up just a few times. The CDR3 DNA reads TGTGCCAGCTCACCAGGACAGGGGGCTGGCTACACCTTC. Its translation is CASSPGQGAGYTF. This chain joins TRBV18 and TRBJ1-2, with 11 bases matching TRBD1. The CDR3 extends over 13 amino acids. After removal of 2 bases from V and 7 bases from J, the junction contained 0 bases not matched to a gene. Per the germline V gene, CDR1 is KGHSH and CDR2 is LQKENI.

The chain links TRBV29-1 to TRBJ1-2, with TRBD1 matching 7 bases. The CDR3 is 12 amino acids. The trim removed 6 bases at V and 0 bases at J, leaving 1 base unmatched. The germline V gene has CDR1 SQVTM and CDR2 ANQGSEA. CDR3 region: CSVRGPNYGYTF. CDR3 DNA: TGCAGCGTAAGGGGGCCTAACTATGGCTACACCTTC.

This clone occurred a few times. This sequence joins TRBV2 and TRBJ2-7, with TRBD1 matching over 10 bases. The J segment lost 7 bases and the V segment lost 9 bases, leaving 9 bases of the junction unmatched. Germline values: CDR1 SNHLY, CDR2 FYNNEI. The CDR3 sequence is 13 residues long. CDR3 amino acids: CASVGTGAGEQYV. The DNA for the CDR3 is TGTGCCAGTGTCGGGACAGGGGCGGGGGAGCAGTACGTC.